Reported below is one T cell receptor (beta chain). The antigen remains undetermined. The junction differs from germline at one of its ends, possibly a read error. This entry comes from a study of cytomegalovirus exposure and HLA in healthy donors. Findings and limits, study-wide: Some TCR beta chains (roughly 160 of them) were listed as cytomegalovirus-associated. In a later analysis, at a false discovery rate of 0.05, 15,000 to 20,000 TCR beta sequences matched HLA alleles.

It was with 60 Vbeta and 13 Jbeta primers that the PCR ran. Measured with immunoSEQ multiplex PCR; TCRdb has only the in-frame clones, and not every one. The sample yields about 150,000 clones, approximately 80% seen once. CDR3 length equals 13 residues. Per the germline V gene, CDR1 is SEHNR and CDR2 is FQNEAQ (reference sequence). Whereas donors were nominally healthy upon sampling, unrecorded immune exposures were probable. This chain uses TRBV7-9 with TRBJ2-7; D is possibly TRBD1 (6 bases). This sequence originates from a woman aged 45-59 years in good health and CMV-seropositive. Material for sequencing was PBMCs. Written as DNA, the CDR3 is TGTTCCAGCAGCCCAGCAGGGGTCTACGAGCAGTACTTC. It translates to CSSSPAGVYEQYF.